The rows below give T cell receptor beta chains drawn from one sample of a study of T cells after yellow fever vaccination. TCRdb processed the 5' RACE reads anew with MiXCR; each CDR3 protein has one entry. The sample shows 11,000 to 15,000 distinct CDR3 sequences, under 7.5% of them seen only once. Material: PBMCs, either bulk or a sorted T-cell subset (CD4+, CD8+, memory, or dextramer-sorted; not recorded which), obtained on the day of the yellow fever booster vaccination. These receptors originate from a man younger than 35 who received the YFV17D yellow fever vaccine. Each CDR3 is given with its conserved first and last residue. Each record gives: clone size, D gene, V gene, J gene, CDR3 DNA, CDR3 protein. The D gene is left open where the match is weak. Expanded clones get a size class; other rows say once, few or many, or leave the size out.

NA	TRBD2	TRBV5-1	TRBJ2-5	TGCGCCAGCAGCTTGGTACTAGCGGGGGGTGAGACCCAGTACTTC	CASSLVLAGGETQYF
many	TRBD1	TRBV20-1	TRBJ1-1	TGCAGTGCTGGGGACAGTTCTTCTGAAGTTTTCTTT	CSAGDSSSEVFF
many	NA	TRBV5-1	TRBJ2-1	TGCGCCAGCAGCTTCGTTTCCCGAGGGCAGTTCTTC	CASSFVSRGQFF
many	NA	TRBV20-1	TRBJ1-1	TGCAGTGCTCCCGCTTGGGGGCTCTACACTGAAGCTTTCTTT	CSAPAWGLYTEAFF
medium-sized	TRBD1	TRBV7-6	TRBJ2-7	TGTGCCAGCGCCCTGGAGACAGGGCCTTACTCTTACGAGCAGTACTTC	CASALETGPYSYEQYF
many	NA	TRBV28	TRBJ1-5	TGTGCCAGCAACGTACGGGGGGCAGGCAATCAGCCCCAGCATTTT	CASNVRGAGNQPQHF
NA	NA	TRBV10-3	TRBJ2-5	TGTGCCCTCAGTGACGGGCGGGCTGGTGGGGAGACCCAGTACTTC	CALSDGRAGGETQYF
many	NA	TRBV3-2	TRBJ2-6	TGTGCCAGCAGCCATGTTTTAGACCGGGACAGGGATATCTCTGGGGCCAACGTCCTGACTTTC	CASSHVLDRDRDISGANVLTF
once	NA	TRBV23-1	TRBJ2-1	TGCGCCAGCAGTCAATCCCCGGAGGATTGCCCCCACAATGAGCAGTTCTTC	CASSQSPEDCPHNEQFF
many	TRBD2	TRBV5-4	TRBJ2-1	TGTGCCAGCAGCGGACTAGCGGGGTACAATGAGCAGTTCTTC	CASSGLAGYNEQFF
many	NA	TRBV5-1	TRBJ1-1	TGCGCCAGCAGCTTCCGGGGTGGTGAGAACACTGAAGCTTTCTTT	CASSFRGGENTEAFF
medium-sized	NA	TRBV6-4	TRBJ1-6	TGTGCCAGCAGTTCAGGGTATGGATCACCCCTCCACTTT	CASSSGYGSPLHF
many	NA	TRBV5-5	TRBJ2-5	TGTGCCAGCAGCTTGTTTCCACAGCTACAAGAGACCCAGTACTTC	CASSLFPQLQETQYF
many	TRBD1	TRBV4-2	TRBJ2-3	TGTGCCAGCAGCCAGGACAGGGGATGGGCCGGGGTGAAAGGCACAGATACGCAGTATTTT	CASSQDRGWAGVKGTDTQYF
many	NA	TRBV9	TRBJ2-3	TGTGCCAGCAGCGTAGGGCAGGGGCTGACAGATACGCAGTATTTT	CASSVGQGLTDTQYF
medium-sized	NA	TRBV5-1	TRBJ2-5	TGCGCCAGCAGCTTGATCTTGGCAACTCAAGAGACCCAGTACTTC	CASSLILATQETQYF
many	NA	TRBV7-2	TRBJ2-5	TGTGCCAGCAGCTTAGATCTCAGCGGGCTCCAAGAGACCCAGTACTTC	CASSLDLSGLQETQYF
many	NA	TRBV4-3	TRBJ1-4	TGCGCCAGCAGCCAAGATGGACGCAATGAAAAACTGTTTTTT	CASSQDGRNEKLFF
NA	NA	TRBV6-1	TRBJ1-6	TGTGCCAGCAGGAGCTATAATTCACCCCTCCACTTT	CASRSYNSPLHF
many	NA	TRBV5-1	TRBJ2-1	TGCGCCAGCAGCTTACAGGGCTCCTACAATGAGCAGTTCTTC	CASSLQGSYNEQFF
many	NA	TRBV19	TRBJ1-6	TGTGCCAGTAGTAGGAACAGGGAATCACCCCTCCACTTT	CASSRNRESPLHF
many	NA	TRBV7-2	TRBJ1-4	TGTGCCAGCAGCTTAGTTCCGCAAACTAATGAAAAACTGTTTTTT	CASSLVPQTNEKLFF
many	NA	TRBV5-4	TRBJ2-7	TGTGCCAGCAGCTTGATAGGAACCGAGCAGTACTTC	CASSLIGTEQYF
many	NA	TRBV2	TRBJ2-5	TGTGCCACTACCTCCTCTGGTGAGACCCAGTACTTC	CATTSSGETQYF
many	TRBD1	TRBV18	TRBJ1-3	TGTGCCAGCTCACCCCTCGGGACAGCTGGAAACACCATATATTTT	CASSPLGTAGNTIYF
medium-sized	NA	TRBV6-5	TRBJ1-1	TGTGCCAGCAGTTACGCTCACAGCACTGAAGCTTTCTTT	CASSYAHSTEAFF
many	TRBD1	TRBV11-2	TRBJ2-3	TGTGCCAGCAGCTGGACAGGGGCTGGAGATACGCAGTATTTT	CASSWTGAGDTQYF
many	TRBD2	TRBV19	TRBJ2-7	TGTGCCGGAACTAGCGGTCCCACCTACGAGCAGTACTTC	CAGTSGPTYEQYF
medium-sized	TRBD1	TRBV7-2	TRBJ2-4	TGTGCCAGCAGCTTCTATGGGACAGAAAAAAACATTCAGTACTTC	CASSFYGTEKNIQYF
many	NA	TRBV21-1	TRBJ1-2	TGTGCCAGCAGCCTGAGGCAGGCGTGTAACTATGGCTACACCTTC	CASSLRQACNYGYTF
few	NA	TRBV7-3	TRBJ2-3	TGTGCCAGCAGCTTAGGGACTTCCGCAAACACAGATACGCAGTATTTT	CASSLGTSANTDTQYF
many	TRBD1	TRBV6-5	TRBJ1-2	TGTGCCAGCTCGACAGGGGGTGGCTACACCTTC	CASSTGGGYTF
NA	TRBD1	TRBV5-1	TRBJ2-6	TGCGCCAGCAGCCGTGACAGGGCTGGGGCCAACGTCCTGACTTTC	CASSRDRAGANVLTF
many	NA	TRBV15	TRBJ1-2	TGTGCCACCAGCAGAGGCAGGGAGGGTGGTGGCTACACCTTC	CATSRGREGGGYTF
many	NA	TRBV12-3/TRBV12-4	TRBJ1-5	TGTGCCAGCAGTTTTTGGGGAGTGAATCAGCCCCAGCATTTT	CASSFWGVNQPQHF
many	NA	TRBV4-1	TRBJ2-7	TGCGCCAGCAGCCAAGGCGCTAGCTCGGCCTACGAGCAGTACTTC	CASSQGASSAYEQYF
medium-sized	NA	TRBV5-1	TRBJ2-3	TGCGCCAGCAGGTTGTTAGCGGACCAATTCACAGATACGCAGTATTTT	CASRLLADQFTDTQYF
many	NA	TRBV28	TRBJ2-1	TGTGCCAGCAGGACTGTGAATGATGAGCAGTTCTTC	CASRTVNDEQFF
many	NA	TRBV10-3	TRBJ2-5	TGTGCCATCAGTGAGTCTGAGAGACCACAAGAGACCCAGTACTTC	CAISESERPQETQYF
many	NA	TRBV6-6	TRBJ2-3	TGTGCCAGCAGTTACCAGGGCTCAAGGACAGATACGCAGTATTTT	CASSYQGSRTDTQYF